This TCR beta chain was retrieved from a study of PD-1 blockade in classical Hodgkin lymphoma. Across the study: Patients had nivolumab dosed at 3 mg/kg, delivered intravenously every 2 weeks.

Turning to this clone: Its antigen is unidentified.

Study-wide points: CD4+ TCR diversity, unlike CD8+, rose significantly by C4D1.

Brentuximab vedotin exposure varied, and every patient relapsed after autologous stem cell transplantation. V lost 1 base, J lost 8 bases, and 6 bases lay in between. This CDR3 comprises 13 residues. In germline, CDR1 is SGHTA, CDR2 FQGNSA. Method: immunoSEQ multiplex PCR; TCRdb's copy keeps in-frame clones and lacks some. Among roughly 100,000 clones listed, around nine tenths were seen once. The V and J genes are TRBV7-2 and TRBJ1-6; D remains ambiguous. The TCR comes from a human donor with classical Hodgkin lymphoma. This specimen consisted of peripheral blood mononuclear cells (PBMCs), obtained before the second cycle of nivolumab. CDR3 nucleotides: TGTGCCAGCAGCTTAGATAGGGATTCACCCCTCCACTTT. Encoded protein: CASSLDRDSPLHF.